Listed below are T cell receptor beta chains from one sample, sequenced in a study of shared clonotypes between healthy human individuals. Produced via immunoSEQ multiplex PCR; TCRdb's table is partial and in-frame only. The sample carries 900,000 to 1,200,000 clones, about 84% recorded once. The material sequenced was memory CD4+ T cells from PBMCs. The receptors come from a young man in good health. Some clones in this sample may be carry-over from other donors' samples. CDR3s include the opening cysteine and the closing phenylalanine or tryptophan. The D gene is left open where the match is weak. Not every row has a clone size; where given, it reads once, few, many or a size class.

D,J,length,V,size,CDR3,DNA
TRBD1,TRBJ1-2,13,TRBV6-1,NA,CASSDHRGRGYTF,TGTGCCAGCAGTGATCACAGGGGACGCGGCTACACCTTC
TRBD1,TRBJ2-5,13,TRBV4-2,NA,CASSTQGAGTQYF,TGTGCCAGCAGCACCCAGGGGGCCGGGACCCAGTACTTC
NA,TRBJ1-3,16,TRBV18,many,CASSLSRGPSGNTIYF,TGTGCCAGCTCCCTAAGCCGGGGGCCTTCTGGAAACACCATATATTTT
NA,TRBJ2-3,15,TRBV7-9,NA,CASSLRGIRADTQYF,TGTGCCAGCAGCTTAAGGGGAATTAGGGCAGATACGCAGTATTTT
NA,TRBJ2-1,14,TRBV28,NA,CASSPLRRDNEQFF,TGTGCCAGCAGTCCGCTGCGGCGGGACAATGAGCAGTTCTTC
TRBD2,TRBJ2-1,12,TRBV29-1,NA,CSSAGGDHEQFF,TGCAGCTCTGCTGGGGGGGACCATGAGCAGTTCTTC
NA,TRBJ2-5,13,TRBV5-4,NA,CASSFRSEETQYF,TGTGCCAGCAGCTTTCGATCCGAGGAGACCCAGTACTTC
NA,TRBJ2-7,12,TRBV2,few,CASSDYGYEQYF,TGTGCCAGCAGTGATTACGGATACGAGCAGTACTTC
NA,TRBJ2-7,13,TRBV4-2,NA,CASSATGYYEQYF,TGTGCCAGCAGCGCCACGGGATATTACGAGCAGTACTTC
TRBD1,TRBJ2-5,13,TRBV7-7,NA,CASSLDRRETQYF,TGTGCCAGCAGCTTGGACAGGAGAGAGACCCAGTACTTC
NA,TRBJ1-1,13,TRBV4-3,few,CASSQGVNTEAFF,TGCGCCAGCAGCCAAGGGGTTAACACTGAAGCTTTCTTT
NA,TRBJ2-1,14,TRBV10-3,NA,CAISEQRFYNEQFF,TGTGCCATCAGTGAGCAGAGATTCTACAATGAGCAGTTCTTC
NA,TRBJ1-5,15,TRBV30,NA,CAWSGLRGDNQPQHF,TGTGCCTGGAGTGGCCTGAGAGGGGACAATCAGCCCCAGCATTTT
TRBD1,TRBJ2-3,13,TRBV28,NA,CASSRQGPDTQYF,TGTGCCAGCAGTCGACAGGGTCCAGATACGCAGTATTTT
TRBD1,TRBJ2-7,15,TRBV6-5,once,CASSLRDRGLYEQYF,TGTGCCAGCAGCCTCCGGGACAGGGGGCTCTACGAGCAGTACTTC
NA,TRBJ2-3,14,TRBV11-2,NA,CASSSLWGTDTQYF,TGTGCCAGCAGCTCCCTGTGGGGCACAGATACGCAGTATTTT
TRBD2,TRBJ2-3,14,TRBV4-2,NA,CASSHGGSKDTQYF,TGTGCCAGCAGCCATGGCGGGAGCAAAGATACGCAGTATTTT